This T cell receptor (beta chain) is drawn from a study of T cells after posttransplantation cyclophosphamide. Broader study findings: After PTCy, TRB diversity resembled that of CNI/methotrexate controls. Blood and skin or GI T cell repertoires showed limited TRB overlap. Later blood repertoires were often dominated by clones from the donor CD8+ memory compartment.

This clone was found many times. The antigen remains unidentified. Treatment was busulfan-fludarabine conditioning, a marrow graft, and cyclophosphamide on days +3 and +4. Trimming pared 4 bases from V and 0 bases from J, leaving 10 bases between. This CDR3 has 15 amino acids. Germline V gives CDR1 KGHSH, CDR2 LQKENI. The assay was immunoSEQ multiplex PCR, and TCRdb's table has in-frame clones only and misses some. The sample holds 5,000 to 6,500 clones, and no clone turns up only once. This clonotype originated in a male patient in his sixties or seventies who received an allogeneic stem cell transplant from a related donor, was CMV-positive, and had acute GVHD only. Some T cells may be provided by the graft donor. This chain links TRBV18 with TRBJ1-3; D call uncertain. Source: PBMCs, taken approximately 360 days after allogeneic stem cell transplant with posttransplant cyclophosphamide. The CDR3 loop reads CASSLQDNSGNTIYF. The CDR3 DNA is TGTGCCAGCTCACTGCAGGATAACTCTGGAAACACCATATATTTT.